The clone carrying this TCR beta chain occurred a few times. The data derive from a study of blood T cell repertoires in COVID-19. Study as a whole: T cells, B-cell-depleted T cells, or PBMCs supplied cDNA or gDNA.

There are 13 residues in the CDR3. Germline CDR1 and CDR2: LNHNV and YYDKDF (reference sequence). V gave up 5 bases and J gave up 1 base, with 9 bases separating them. Data came from immunoSEQ multiplex PCR; TCRdb stores just in-frame clones and leaves some out. The sample records around 77,000 clones, roughly 82% being singletons. The sequencing sample was made of peripheral blood. The chain couples TRBV15 to TRBJ2-7; tentatively, D is TRBD2 (6 bases). The receptor comes from a human donor in a cohort sampled during active COVID-19. In nucleotides, the CDR3 is TGTGCCACCAGCGACGGAGGGTCCTACGAGCAGTACTTC. Amino acids: CATSDGGSYEQYF.